This TCR beta chain was captured by sequencing in a study of Graves' ophthalmopathy and Graves' hyperthyroidism. Study-wide points: Progression of ophthalmopathy was predicted by the model with roughly 70% sensitivity and under 75% specificity.

This clonotype appeared a few times. As yet, its antigen is unknown. Germline V CDR1 and CDR2: LGHDT, YNNKEL (reference sequence). Between the trimmed V and J ends, which lost 3 bases and 1 base, there was a span of 9 bases. The CDR3 runs to 14 residues. CDR3 regions of TCR beta were amplified from RNA transcripts. After a first-round RT-PCR with HTBI primers, a second-round multiplex PCR was run. TCRdb reprocessed the multiplex PCR reads via MiXCR and lists one record per CDR3 protein. Among around 600,000 distinct CDR3 sequences listed, more than 40% were seen once. Sequencing used peripheral blood. The clonotype originates from an adult man with Graves' ophthalmopathy. V gene TRBV3-1 combines with J gene TRBJ2-5; D possibly corresponds to TRBD2 (5 bases). CDR3 loop: CASSHRLIQETQYF. CDR3 sequence (DNA): TGTGCCAGCAGCCACCGACTAATCCAAGAGACCCAGTACTTC.